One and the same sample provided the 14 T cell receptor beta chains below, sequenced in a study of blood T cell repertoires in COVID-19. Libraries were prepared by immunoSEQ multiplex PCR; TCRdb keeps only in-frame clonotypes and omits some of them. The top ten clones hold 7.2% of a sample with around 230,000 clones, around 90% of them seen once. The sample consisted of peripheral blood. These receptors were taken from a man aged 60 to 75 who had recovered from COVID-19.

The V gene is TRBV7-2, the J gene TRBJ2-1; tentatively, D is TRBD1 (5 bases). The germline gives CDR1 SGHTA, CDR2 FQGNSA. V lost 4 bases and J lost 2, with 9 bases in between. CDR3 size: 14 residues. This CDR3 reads CASSSGRAYNEQFF. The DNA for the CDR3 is TGTGCCAGCAGCTCGGGCAGGGCCTACAATGAGCAGTTCTTC.

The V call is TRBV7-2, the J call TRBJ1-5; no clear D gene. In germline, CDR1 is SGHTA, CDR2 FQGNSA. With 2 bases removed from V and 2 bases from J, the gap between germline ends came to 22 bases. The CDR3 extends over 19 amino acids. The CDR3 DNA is TGTGCCAGCAGCTTATGGGGTATAACAGCGGGTATGGGCAATCAGCCCCAGCATTTT. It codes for CASSLWGITAGMGNQPQHF.

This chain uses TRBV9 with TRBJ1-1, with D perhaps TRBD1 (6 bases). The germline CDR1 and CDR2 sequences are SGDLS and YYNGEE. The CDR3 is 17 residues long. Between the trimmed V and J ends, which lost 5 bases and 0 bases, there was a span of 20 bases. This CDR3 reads CASSSADSYVLNTEAFF. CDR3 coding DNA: TGTGCCAGCAGTAGCGCGGACAGTTACGTCCTGAACACTGAAGCTTTCTTT.

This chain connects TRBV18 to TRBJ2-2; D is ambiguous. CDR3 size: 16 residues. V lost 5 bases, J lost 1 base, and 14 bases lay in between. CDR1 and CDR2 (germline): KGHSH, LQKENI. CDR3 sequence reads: CASSAQSQWNTGELFF. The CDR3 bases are TGTGCCAGCTCAGCTCAAAGTCAGTGGAACACCGGGGAGCTGTTTTTT.

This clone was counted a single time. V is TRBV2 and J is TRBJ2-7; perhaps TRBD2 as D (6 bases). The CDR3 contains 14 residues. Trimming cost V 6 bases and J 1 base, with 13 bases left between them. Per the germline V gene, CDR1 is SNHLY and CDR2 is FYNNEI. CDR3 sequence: CASRSRDSSYEQYF. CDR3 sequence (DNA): TGTGCCAGCAGGTCCCGGGACTCGTCCTACGAGCAGTACTTC.

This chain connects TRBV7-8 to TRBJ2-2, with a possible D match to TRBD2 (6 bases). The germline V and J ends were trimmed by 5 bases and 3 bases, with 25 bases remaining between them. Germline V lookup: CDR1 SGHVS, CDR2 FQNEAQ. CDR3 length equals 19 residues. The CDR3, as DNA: TGTGCCAGCAGCAAAGGAATCATAACGGACTATTCCTACACCGGGGAGCTGTTTTTT. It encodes CASSKGIITDYSYTGELFF.

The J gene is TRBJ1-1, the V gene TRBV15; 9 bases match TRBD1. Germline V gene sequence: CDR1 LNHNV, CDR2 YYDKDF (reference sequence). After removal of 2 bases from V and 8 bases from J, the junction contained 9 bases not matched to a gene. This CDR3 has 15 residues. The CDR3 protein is CATSRLRRDREEAFF. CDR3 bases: TGTGCCACCAGCAGACTCCGCAGGGACAGGGAAGAAGCTTTCTTT.

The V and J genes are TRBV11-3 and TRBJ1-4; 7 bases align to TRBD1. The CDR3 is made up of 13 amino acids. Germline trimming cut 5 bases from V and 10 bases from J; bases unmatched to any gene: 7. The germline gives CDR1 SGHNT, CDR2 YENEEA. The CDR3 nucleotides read TGTGCCAGCAGCGTCCATGCAGGGGGAAAACTGTTTTTT. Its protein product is CASSVHAGGKLFF. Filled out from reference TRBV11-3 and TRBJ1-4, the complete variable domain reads EAGVVQSPRYKIIEKKQPVAFWCNPISGHNTLYWYLQNLGQGPELLIRYENEEAVDDSQLPKDRFSAERLKGVDSTLKIQPAELGDSAVYLCASSVHAGGKLFFGSGTQLSVL.

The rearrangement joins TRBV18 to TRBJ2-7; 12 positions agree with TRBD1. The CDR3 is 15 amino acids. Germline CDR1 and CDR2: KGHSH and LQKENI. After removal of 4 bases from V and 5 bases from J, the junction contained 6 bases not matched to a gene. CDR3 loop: CASSLGQGALDEQYF. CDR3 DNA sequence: TGTGCCAGCTCACTGGGACAGGGGGCTCTCGACGAGCAGTACTTC.

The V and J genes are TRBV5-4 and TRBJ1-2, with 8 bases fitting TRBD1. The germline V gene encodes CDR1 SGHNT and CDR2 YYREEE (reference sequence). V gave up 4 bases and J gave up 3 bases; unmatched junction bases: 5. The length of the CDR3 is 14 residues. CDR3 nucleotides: TGTGCCAGCAGCGCCCCAGGGGGCGACTATGGCTACACCTTC. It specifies CASSAPGGDYGYTF. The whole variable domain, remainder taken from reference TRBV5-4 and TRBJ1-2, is ETGVTQSPTHLIKTRGQQVTLRCSSQSGHNTVSWYQQALGQGPQFIFQYYREEENGRGNFPPRFSGLQFPNYSSELNVNALELDDSALYLCASSAPGGDYGYTFGSGTRLTVV.

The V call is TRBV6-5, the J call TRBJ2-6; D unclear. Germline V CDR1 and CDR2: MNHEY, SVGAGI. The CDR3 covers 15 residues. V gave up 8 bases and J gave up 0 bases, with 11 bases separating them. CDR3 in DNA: TGTGCCAGCCTTCCCAGAAGCTCTGGGGCCAACGTCCTGACTTTC. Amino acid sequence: CASLPRSSGANVLTF.

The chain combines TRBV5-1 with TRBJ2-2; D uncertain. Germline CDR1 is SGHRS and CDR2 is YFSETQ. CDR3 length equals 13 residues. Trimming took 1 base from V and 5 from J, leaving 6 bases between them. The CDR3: CASSLISTGELFF. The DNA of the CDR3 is TGCGCCAGCAGCTTGATTAGTACCGGGGAGCTGTTTTTT.

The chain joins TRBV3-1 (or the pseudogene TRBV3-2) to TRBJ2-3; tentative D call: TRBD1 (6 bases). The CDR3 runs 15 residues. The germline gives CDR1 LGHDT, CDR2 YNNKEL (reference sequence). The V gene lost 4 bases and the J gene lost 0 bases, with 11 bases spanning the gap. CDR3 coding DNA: TGTGCCAGCAGCCTGAGGACAGTTAGCACAGATACGCAGTATTTT. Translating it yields CASSLRTVSTDTQYF.

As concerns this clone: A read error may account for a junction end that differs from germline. CDR3 in DNA: TGTGCCAGCAGTTACTCCTATAAGACAGGGCATGGACACTTC. It encodes CASSYSYKTGHGHF. V is TRBV6-5 and J is TRBJ1-2, with 7 bases identical to TRBD1. In germline, CDR1 is MNHEY, CDR2 SVGAGI. The CDR3 sequence is 14 residues long.